The clone carrying this TCR beta chain was picked up many times. Its antigen remains unknown. TCRdb used MiXCR to reprocess the 5' RACE reads, holding one entry per CDR3 protein. This sample carries more than 1.5 million distinct CDR3 sequences, about 31% of them seen once, and the ten largest clones take over 0.25%. The data were taken from a study of identical twins. Everyone who gave samples was a healthy Caucasian. V was shortened by 5 bases and J by 4 bases, with 10 bases between the two germline ends. Germline V gene lookup returns CDR1 SGHRS and CDR2 YFSETQ. The CDR3 runs to 13 residues. Study findings and constraints: Models underestimated out-of-frame TCR alpha sharing in monozygotic twins.

Sequenced: cord blood. The sequence came from a newborn girl in good health. The rearrangement links TRBV5-1 to TRBJ2-1; D gene uncertain. CDR3 DNA sequence: TGCGCCAGCAGTCATGACGGATACAATGAGCAGTTCTTC. This sequence encodes CASSHDGYNEQFF.